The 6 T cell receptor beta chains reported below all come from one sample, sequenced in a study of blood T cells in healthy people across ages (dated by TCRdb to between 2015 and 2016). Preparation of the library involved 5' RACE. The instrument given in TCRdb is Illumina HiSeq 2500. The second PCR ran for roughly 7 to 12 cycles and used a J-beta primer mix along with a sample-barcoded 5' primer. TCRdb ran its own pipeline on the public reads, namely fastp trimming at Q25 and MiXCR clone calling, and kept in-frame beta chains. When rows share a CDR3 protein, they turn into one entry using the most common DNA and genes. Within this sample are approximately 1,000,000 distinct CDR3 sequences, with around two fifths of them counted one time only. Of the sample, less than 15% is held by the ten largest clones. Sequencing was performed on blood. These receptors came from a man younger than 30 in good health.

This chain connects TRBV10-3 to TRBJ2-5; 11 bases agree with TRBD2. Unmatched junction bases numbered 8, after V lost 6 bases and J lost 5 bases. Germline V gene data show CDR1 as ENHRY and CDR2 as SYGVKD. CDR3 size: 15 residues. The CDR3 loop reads CAISALAGGSETQYF. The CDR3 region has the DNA TGTGCCATCAGCGCGCTAGCGGGGGGTTCTGAGACCCAGTACTTC.

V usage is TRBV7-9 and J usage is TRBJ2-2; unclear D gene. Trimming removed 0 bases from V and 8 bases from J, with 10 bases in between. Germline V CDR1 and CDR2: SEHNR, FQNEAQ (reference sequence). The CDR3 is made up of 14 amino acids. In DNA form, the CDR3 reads TGTGCCAGCAGCTTAGCGCCTTCGGCAGGGGAGCTGTTTTTT. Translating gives CASSLAPSAGELFF.

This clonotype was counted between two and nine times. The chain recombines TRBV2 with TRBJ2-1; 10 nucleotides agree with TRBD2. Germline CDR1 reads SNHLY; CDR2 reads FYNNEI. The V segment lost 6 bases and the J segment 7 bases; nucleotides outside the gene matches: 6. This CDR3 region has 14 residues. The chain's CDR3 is CASRRSGGANEQFF. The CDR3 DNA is TGTGCCAGCAGAAGAAGCGGGGGGGCTAATGAGCAGTTCTTC.

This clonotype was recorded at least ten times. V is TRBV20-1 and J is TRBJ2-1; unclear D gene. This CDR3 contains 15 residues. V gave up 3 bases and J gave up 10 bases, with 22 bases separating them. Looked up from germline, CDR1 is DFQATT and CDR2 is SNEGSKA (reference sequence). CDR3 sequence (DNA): TGCAGTGCTAGTGAGCGAGGATCCTTCGGTCGGGAGCAGTTCTTC. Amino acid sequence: CSASERGSFGREQFF.

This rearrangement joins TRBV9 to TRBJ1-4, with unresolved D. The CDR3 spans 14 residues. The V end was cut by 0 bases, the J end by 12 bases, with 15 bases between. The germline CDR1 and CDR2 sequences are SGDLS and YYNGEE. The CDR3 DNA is TGTGCCAGCAGCGTAGATGAGGGCCTCCTAGAACTGTTTTTT. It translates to CASSVDEGLLELFF. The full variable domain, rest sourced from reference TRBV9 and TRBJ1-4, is DSGVTQTPKHLITATGQRVTLRCSPRSGDLSVYWYQQSLDQGLQFLIQYYNGEERAKGNILERFSAQQFPDLHSELNLSSLELGDSALYFCASSVDEGLLELFFGSGTQLSVL.

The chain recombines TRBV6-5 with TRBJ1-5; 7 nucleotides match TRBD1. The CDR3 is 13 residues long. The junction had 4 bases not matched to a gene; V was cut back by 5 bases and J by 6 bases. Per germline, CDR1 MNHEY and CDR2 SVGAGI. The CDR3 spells CASSVGTAQPQHF. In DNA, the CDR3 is TGTGCCAGCAGTGTCGGGACAGCTCAGCCCCAGCATTTT.